This T cell receptor beta chain was identified in a study of blood T cell repertoires in COVID-19. TCRdb keeps only in-frame clones here, not all; method: immunoSEQ multiplex PCR. The table records some 250,000 clones, around 86% of them present only once. Germline CDR1 is SGHRS and CDR2 is YFSETQ. The CDR3 is made up of 12 amino acids. V dropped 7 bases and J dropped 7 bases, with 14 bases sitting between them. This clone was seen many times. This TCR came from a woman in her sixties or seventies with active or convalescent COVID-19. Sequencing was performed on peripheral blood. The rearrangement joins TRBV5-1 to TRBJ1-2; D call uncertain. The CDR3 nucleotides read TGCGCCAGCGGGCAAGACTACGGTGGCTACACCTTC. Its translation: CASGQDYGGYTF.